One and the same sample provided the 9 T cell receptor beta chains below, sequenced in a study of CD8+CD57+ T cells in acquired aplastic anemia. It was genomic DNA that served as the template for profiling TCR beta VDJ and CDR3. In TCRdb, the reads were re-called with MiXCR into one record per CDR3 protein. The repertoire holds roughly 290,000 distinct CDR3 sequences, with 56% as singletons. Flow cytometry had shown expanded CD8+CD57+ cells in the patients chosen for sequencing. The sequencing input was sorted CD4+, CD8+, or CD8+CD57+ T cells (not recorded which) from PBMCs. The receptors stem from a human donor with aplastic anemia.

This clonotype has ten or more counts. The chain couples TRBV7-9 to TRBJ2-7; 8 bases match TRBD1. Germline V gene lookup returns CDR1 SEHNR and CDR2 FQNEAQ (reference sequence). The CDR3 extends over 14 amino acids. The ends lost 2 bases at V and 6 bases at J; junction bases unmatched: 6. The CDR3 coding sequence is TGTGCCAGCAGCTTAACCAGGGGGCTAAGCGAGCAGTACTTC. This gives the protein CASSLTRGLSEQYF.

The chain uses TRBV10-1 and TRBJ1-2; D possibly corresponds to TRBD1 (6 bases). The CDR3 has 10 residues. Looked up from germline, CDR1 is WNHNN and CDR2 is SYGVQD (reference sequence). Deletions cut 6 bases from V and 9 bases from J, with 8 bases between. The CDR3 bases are TGCGCCAGCAGGAGGGGGAGCTACACCTTC. This encodes CASRRGSYTF.

The sample holds a few counts of this clonotype. The chain is built from TRBV5-8 and TRBJ2-4; TRBD1 agrees at 7 bases. Germline CDR1 SGHTS, CDR2 YDEGEE. V dropped 7 bases and J dropped 4; count of bases not matched to a gene: 8. CDR3 length equals 14 residues. The CDR3 reads CASRLWTGKNIQYF. In nucleotides, the CDR3 is TGTGCCAGCCGACTTTGGACAGGAAAAAACATTCAGTACTTC.

V gene TRBV7-9 combines with J gene TRBJ1-1; possibly TRBD1 for D (5 bases). The CDR3 extends over 14 amino acids. The germline V gene has CDR1 SEHNR and CDR2 FQNEAQ (reference sequence). V shed 4 bases and J shed 6 bases, with 15 bases lying between them. This CDR3 reads CASSSMVGVAEAFF. The DNA of the CDR3 is TGTGCCAGCAGCTCGATGGTAGGGGTAGCTGAAGCTTTCTTT.

The sample holds many counts of this clonotype. V is TRBV28 and J is TRBJ2-5; the D gene could be TRBD1 or TRBD2 (5 bases each). The CDR3 has 15 residues. The V and J ends lost 5 bases and 4 bases respectively, with 17 bases between them. Germline V lookup: CDR1 MDHEN, CDR2 SYDVKM. CDR3 sequence reads: CASSLPRGGLETQYF. CDR3 sequence (DNA): TGTGCCAGCAGTCTCCCTCGGGGCGGTTTAGAGACCCAGTACTTC.

This clonotype was detected ten times or more. This chain uses TRBV18 with TRBJ2-7; D tentatively reads TRBD1 or TRBD2 (5 bases each). V lost 3 bases to trimming and J lost 7 bases, with 19 bases between them. This CDR3 has 15 amino acids. The germline V gene has CDR1 KGHSH and CDR2 LQKENI. CDR3 nucleotide sequence: TGTGCCAGCTCACCCCCCGGGACCGCTATCGGGGAGCAGTACTTC. This codes for CASSPPGTAIGEQYF.

V gene TRBV29-1 combines with J gene TRBJ2-7; 15 nucleotides align to TRBD2. CDR1 is SQVTM, CDR2 ANQGSEA, per germline. This CDR3 has 17 residues. Germline trimming cut 6 bases from V and 1 base from J; bases unmatched to any gene: 10. The CDR3 reads CSVSGTSGRPSSYEQYF. The CDR3 coding sequence is TGCAGCGTATCCGGGACTAGCGGGAGGCCCAGTTCCTACGAGCAGTACTTC.

Regarding this clonotype: At one end, the junction sequence differs from germline, possibly due to a read error. CDR3 DNA sequence: TGTGCCAGCTCACTGGAAGGAGCTGGGGCCAACGCCCTGACTTTC. Encoded protein: CASSLEGAGANALTF. This rearrangement joins TRBV11-3 to TRBJ2-6, with D maybe TRBD1 (5 bases). The CDR3 loop spans 15 amino acids. The germline V gene encodes CDR1 SGHNT and CDR2 YENEEA.

In this sample, this clonotype turned up a few times. The V call is TRBV7-9, the J call TRBJ2-3; D gene ambiguous. Germline values: CDR1 SEHNR, CDR2 FQNEAQ (reference sequence). The CDR3 spans 13 residues. Trimming removed 5 bases from V and 11 bases from J, with 17 bases in between. The CDR3 DNA follows: TGTGCCAGCAGCCCTCCTGGGGTGGCAGAGCAGTATTTT. Amino acid sequence: CASSPPGVAEQYF.